This T cell receptor (beta chain) is drawn from a study of post-analysis software for immune sequencing data. About the study: Disease trajectories encompassed relapsing-remitting, secondary progressive and progressive-relapsing multiple sclerosis. Overall study findings and caveats: There was significantly lower normalized Chao1 diversity in multiple sclerosis patients than in controls. F measure clustering grouped samples strongly by preparation batch. Controls showed lower frequencies than patients for roughly five TRBV segments, and TRBV5-6, TRBV5-1 and TRBV20-1 were among these.

The germline CDR1 and CDR2 sequences are DFQATT and SNEGSKA (reference sequence). The CDR3 covers 12 residues. V shed 5 bases, J shed 5 bases, and the junction held 5 bases outside the gene matches. The authors incorporated unique molecular identifiers into the TCR beta cDNA libraries. T cells numbering about 0.95 to 10 million yielded some 480,000 cDNA molecules. TCRdb re-called the PCR reads with MiXCR, one entry per CDR3 protein. The sample lists 380,000 or so distinct CDR3 sequences, less than 40% occurring once. This clonotype occurred many times. Its antigen is not known. The sequence came from a girl aged 5-17 years with multiple sclerosis. The chain couples TRBV20-1 to TRBJ2-5, with TRBD1 identical over 7 bases. Material for sequencing was blood. The CDR3 nucleotides are TGCAGTGCTCCAGACAGGGATGAGACCCAGTACTTC. This sequence encodes CSAPDRDETQYF.